These 24 T cell receptor beta chains share one sample of origin, sequenced in a study of cytomegalovirus exposure and HLA in healthy donors. Vbeta (60) and Jbeta (13) primers were used in the PCR. This table comes from immunoSEQ multiplex PCR, and its TCRdb copy is limited to in-frame clones, with some not included. The data show 130,000 to 150,000 clones, with approximately 80% seen just once and around 5% held by the top ten. Sample: PBMCs. These receptors all come from a male donor in good health and CMV-seronegative.

The rearrangement links TRBV28 to TRBJ1-2, with TRBD1 as a possible D gene (5 bases). CDR1 is MDHEN and CDR2 is SYDVKM in the germline V gene. CDR3 length: 15 residues. V shed 3 bases and J shed 2 bases, with 13 bases lying between them. The CDR3 DNA follows: TGTGCCAGCAGTTTGGGGGGAGTTCTAAACTATGGCTACACCTTC. Its translation is CASSLGGVLNYGYTF.

The rearrangement links TRBV5-4 to TRBJ1-1; 9 nucleotides agree with TRBD1. Trimming removed 2 bases from V and 9 bases from J; junction bases left unmatched: 8. The CDR3 is 14 amino acids. Germline V gene data show CDR1 as SGHNT and CDR2 as YYREEE (reference sequence). CDR3 nucleotide sequence: TGTGCCAGCAGCTTACGGACGAACAGGGGGCAAGCTTTCTTT. It codes for CASSLRTNRGQAFF.

The chain couples TRBV10-2 to TRBJ1-1; 9 bases are a match to TRBD1. V was clipped by 9 bases and J by 3 bases; unmatched bases: 8. This CDR3 region has 14 residues. Germline V gene data show CDR1 as WSHSY and CDR2 as SAAADI. CDR3 sequence (DNA): TGCGCCAGTCGGCGGACAGGGGCGGACACTGAAGCTTTCTTT. Residues: CASRRTGADTEAFF.

The chain uses TRBV5-6 and TRBJ2-5; 7 nucleotides align to TRBD2. CDR3 length equals 16 residues. CDR1 SGHDT and CDR2 YYEEEE come from the germline V gene. Trimming cost V 0 bases and J 3 bases; bases outside gene matches: 8. CDR3 coding DNA: TGTGCCAGCAGCTTGGGGGCAGGGAGGGGAAAAGAGACCCAGTACTTC. Amino acids: CASSLGAGRGKETQYF.

In DNA form, the CDR3 reads TGTGCCAGTAGTACAGGACACTCCTACGAGCAGTACTTC. Translation: CASSTGHSYEQYF. The gene calls are TRBV19 and TRBJ2-5; the D gene is possibly TRBD1 (5 bases). The DNA end is more similar to TRBJ2-7, so the J call may be wrong. The V gene's germline CDR1 is LNHDA and CDR2 SQIVND (reference sequence). This CDR3 is built from 13 residues.

The V gene is TRBV19, the J gene TRBJ1-1; D call uncertain. The V end lost 1 base, the J end lost 1 base, and 16 bases lay between the germline ends. This CDR3 is built from 17 residues. Looked up from germline, CDR1 is LNHDA and CDR2 is SQIVND (reference sequence). This chain's CDR3 is CASSIGHPEQTNTEAFF. The CDR3 DNA reads TGTGCCAGTAGTATAGGCCACCCAGAACAGACGAACACTGAAGCTTTCTTT.

This clone was observed a single time. This chain joins TRBV7-2 and TRBJ1-4; D perhaps matches TRBD1 (5 bases). CDR3 length equals 13 residues. Trimming took off 2 bases at V and 7 bases at J, with 8 bases between the two ends. CDR1 is SGHTA and CDR2 is FQGNSA in the germline V gene. The CDR3 loop reads CASSLNQGEKLFF. DNA of the CDR3: TGTGCCAGCAGCTTAAATCAGGGTGAAAAACTGTTTTTT.

The chain combines TRBV4-3 with TRBJ2-2; D might be TRBD1 (6 bases). Trimming shortened V by 4 bases and J by 7 bases, and 16 bases separated the two germline ends. This CDR3 region has 15 residues. Germline values: CDR1 LGHNA, CDR2 YSLEER. The CDR3 nucleotides are TGCGCCAGCAGCCGTTCCTTACAGGGTATCGGGGAGCTGTTTTTT. Residues: CASSRSLQGIGELFF.

The J gene is TRBJ2-1, the V gene TRBV12-5; TRBD2 aligns across 9 bases. CDR3 length: 17 amino acids. Germline assignment: CDR1 LGHNT and CDR2 FRNRAP. Trimming cost V 0 bases and J 2 bases; bases outside gene matches: 5. CDR3 bases: TGTGCTAGTGGTTTGGTAACGCGGGGGGGAACCTACAATGAGCAGTTCTTC. As protein: CASGLVTRGGTYNEQFF.

There are a few counts of this clone. The genes are TRBV6-5 and TRBJ2-1; 9 nucleotides line up with TRBD1. The germline CDR1 and CDR2 sequences are MNHEY and SVGAGI. The CDR3 covers 14 residues. V gave up 0 bases and J gave up 9 bases; unmatched junction bases: 3. The DNA for the CDR3 is TGTGCCAGCAGTTACTCGGACAGGGGACGTGAGCAGTTCTTC. Translated: CASSYSDRGREQFF.

This chain links TRBV5-1 with TRBJ2-7; 7 nucleotides agree with TRBD1. CDR1 is SGHRS, CDR2 YFSETQ, per germline. The length of the CDR3 is 15 residues. The V segment lost 4 bases and the J segment 1 base; nucleotides outside the gene matches: 8. The CDR3 DNA reads as TGCGCCAGCAGCGGTTTTGACAGGGATTCCTACGAGCAGTACTTC. Translated, it gives CASSGFDRDSYEQYF.

This clone was observed a few times. The V gene is TRBV7-9, the J gene TRBJ2-2, with D unclear. The CDR3 spans 15 residues. Trimming pared 0 bases from V and 2 bases from J, leaving 7 bases between. The germline gives CDR1 SEHNR, CDR2 FQNEAQ (reference sequence). This CDR3 is CASSLAAVNTGELFF. The CDR3 bases are TGTGCCAGCAGCTTAGCCGCAGTAAACACCGGGGAGCTGTTTTTT.

The V and J genes are TRBV7-3 and TRBJ2-2; perhaps TRBD1 as D (6 bases). The CDR3 extends over 15 amino acids. The ends were cut back, 1 base at V and 4 bases at J, with 10 bases in the middle. CDR1 SGHTA and CDR2 FQGTGA come from the germline V gene. The CDR3 region has the DNA TGTGCCAGCAGCTTAAACAGGGAGAGCACCGGGGAGCTGTTTTTT. It yields the protein CASSLNRESTGELFF. The full variable domain, in which reference TRBV7-3 and TRBJ2-2 provide the parts outside the CDR3, is GAGVSQTPSNKVTEKGKYVELRCDPISGHTALYWYRQSLGQGPEFLIYFQGTGAADDSGLPNDRFFAVRPEGSVSTLKIQRTERGDSAVYLCASSLNRESTGELFFGEGSRLTVL.

The rearrangement uses TRBV5-1 and TRBJ1-6; D not resolved. The CDR3 totals 15 residues. Germline V lookup: CDR1 SGHRS, CDR2 YFSETQ. V lost 3 bases, J lost 8 bases, and 15 bases lay in between. The CDR3 sequence: CASSSSTPSDSPLHF. DNA for the CDR3: TGCGCCAGCAGCTCGTCAACACCTTCTGATTCACCCCTCCACTTT.

The CDR3 loop is CASSVALAGDNEQFF. CDR3 coding DNA: TGTGCCAGCAGCGTAGCACTAGCGGGAGACAATGAGCAGTTCTTC. The chain has TRBV9 and TRBJ2-1; 11 nucleotides match TRBD2. This CDR3 region has 15 residues. The germline V gene encodes CDR1 SGDLS and CDR2 YYNGEE. The V and J ends lost 0 bases and 5 bases, in that order; junction bases with no gene match: 1.

CDR3 sequence reads: CASRRNRDVDQPQHF. CDR3 nucleotide sequence: TGTGCCAGCAGGAGAAACAGGGATGTCGATCAGCCCCAGCATTTT. This chain links TRBV6-5 with TRBJ1-5, with D possibly matching TRBD1 (6 bases). CDR3 size: 15 residues. Germline assignment: CDR1 MNHEY and CDR2 SVGAGI. V shed 6 bases and J shed 5 bases, with 17 bases lying between them.

The rearrangement links TRBV6-6 to TRBJ2-7; weak D call: TRBD1 (6 bases). From germline, CDR1 is MNHNY and CDR2 SVGAGI (reference sequence). This CDR3 is built from 13 residues. The V and J ends lost 6 bases and 2 bases respectively, with 11 bases between them. The CDR3 reads CASSPDRPYEQYF. Here the CDR3 DNA reads TGTGCCAGCAGCCCCGACAGGCCCTACGAGCAGTACTTC.

This clone appeared a single time. The rearrangement uses TRBV2 and TRBJ2-2; weak D call: TRBD1 (5 bases). Germline V lookup: CDR1 SNHLY, CDR2 FYNNEI. Trimming cost V 6 bases and J 7 bases, with 15 bases left between them. The CDR3 consists of 14 residues. The CDR3 region is CASSRQTAGGELFF. DNA of the CDR3: TGTGCCAGCAGCCGACAGACGGCCGGCGGGGAGCTGTTTTTT.

The chain has TRBV4-1 and TRBJ1-1; 10 nucleotides agree with TRBD1. CDR1 MGHRA and CDR2 YSYEKL come from the germline V gene. The J segment lost 4 bases and the V segment lost 3 bases, leaving 5 bases of the junction unmatched. There are 15 residues in the CDR3. The CDR3 loop reads CASSQSGTGVTEAFF. The CDR3 DNA sequence: TGCGCCAGCAGCCAGTCCGGGACAGGGGTCACTGAAGCTTTCTTT.

This clone occurred a few times. This chain uses TRBV6-5 with TRBJ2-4; 9 nucleotides match TRBD1. Trimming cost V 5 bases and J 0 bases; bases outside gene matches: 2. Per the germline V gene, CDR1 is MNHEY and CDR2 is SVGAGI. The CDR3 sequence is 15 residues long. The CDR3 DNA is TGTGCCAGCAGTACACAGGGGGCAGCCAAAAACATTCAGTACTTC. Translating it yields CASSTQGAAKNIQYF.

The CDR3 spells CASRHLTGRDLYGYTF. CDR3 DNA sequence: TGTGCCAGCAGACATCTAACAGGGAGGGACCTCTATGGCTACACCTTC. The chain carries TRBV27 and TRBJ1-2; perhaps TRBD1 as D (6 bases). The CDR3 is 16 residues long. V lost 6 bases, J lost 4 bases, and 21 bases lay in between. CDR1 is MNHEY, CDR2 SMNVEV, per germline (reference sequence).

J is TRBJ2-7 and V is TRBV27; D gene unclear. Germline V gives CDR1 MNHEY, CDR2 SMNVEV (reference sequence). The CDR3 extends over 14 amino acids. V shed 5 bases and J shed 0 bases, with 11 bases lying between them. Here the CDR3 reads CASSPNRYSYEQYF. The CDR3 nucleotides read TGTGCCAGCAGTCCGAACCGGTACTCCTACGAGCAGTACTTC.

V gene TRBV6-1 combines with J gene TRBJ1-3, with TRBD1 as a possible D gene (5 bases). This CDR3 region has 11 residues. The V end was cut by 8 bases, the J end by 9 bases, with 11 bases between. Per the germline V gene, CDR1 is MNHNS and CDR2 is SASEGT. DNA of the CDR3: TGTGCCAGCCAGTGGAGGGGCACCATATATTTT. This sequence encodes CASQWRGTIYF.

This clone showed up just once. The chain employs TRBV2 and TRBJ1-6, with 9 positions matching TRBD1. CDR1 is SNHLY and CDR2 is FYNNEI in the germline V gene. CDR3 size: 17 residues. With 5 bases clipped from V and 0 bases from J, the junction kept 5 bases outside the gene matches. DNA of the CDR3: TGTGCCAGCAGTTCGGGACAGGGTAGCTCCTATAATTCACCCCTCCACTTT. It encodes CASSSGQGSSYNSPLHF.